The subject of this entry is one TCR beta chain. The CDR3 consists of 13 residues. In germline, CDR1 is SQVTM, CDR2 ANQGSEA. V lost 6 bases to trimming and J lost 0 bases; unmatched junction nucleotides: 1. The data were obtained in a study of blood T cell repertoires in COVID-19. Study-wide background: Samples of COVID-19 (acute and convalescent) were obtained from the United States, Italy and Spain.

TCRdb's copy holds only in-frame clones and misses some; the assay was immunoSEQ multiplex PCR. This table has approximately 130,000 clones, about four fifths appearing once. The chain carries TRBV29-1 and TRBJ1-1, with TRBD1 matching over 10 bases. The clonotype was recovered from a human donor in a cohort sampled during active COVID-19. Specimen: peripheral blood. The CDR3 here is CSVGTGVNTEAFF. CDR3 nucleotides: TGCAGCGTCGGGACAGGGGTGAACACTGAAGCTTTCTTT.